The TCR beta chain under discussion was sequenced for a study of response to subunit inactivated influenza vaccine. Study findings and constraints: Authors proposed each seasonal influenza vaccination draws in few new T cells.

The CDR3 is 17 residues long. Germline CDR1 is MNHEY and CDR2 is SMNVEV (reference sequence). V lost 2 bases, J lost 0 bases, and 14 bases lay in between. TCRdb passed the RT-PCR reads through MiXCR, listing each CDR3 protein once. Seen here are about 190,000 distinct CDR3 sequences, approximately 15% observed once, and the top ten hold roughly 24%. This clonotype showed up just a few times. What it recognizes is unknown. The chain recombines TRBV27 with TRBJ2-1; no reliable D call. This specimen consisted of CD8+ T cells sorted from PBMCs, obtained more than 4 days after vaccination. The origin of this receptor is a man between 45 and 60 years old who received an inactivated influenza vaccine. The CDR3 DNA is TGTGCCAGCAGTTTACGGGCCGTGGACCGCTCCTACAATGAGCAGTTCTTC. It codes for CASSLRAVDRSYNEQFF.